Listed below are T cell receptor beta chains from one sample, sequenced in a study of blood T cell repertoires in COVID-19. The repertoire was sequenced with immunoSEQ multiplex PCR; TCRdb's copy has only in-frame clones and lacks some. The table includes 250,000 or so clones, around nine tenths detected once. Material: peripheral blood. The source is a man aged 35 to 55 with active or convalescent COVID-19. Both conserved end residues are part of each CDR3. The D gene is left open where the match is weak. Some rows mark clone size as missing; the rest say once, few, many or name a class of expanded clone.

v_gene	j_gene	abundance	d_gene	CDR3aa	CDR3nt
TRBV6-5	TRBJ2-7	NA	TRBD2	CASSRSGGNSYEQYF	TGTGCCAGCAGTAGAAGCGGGGGTAACTCCTACGAGCAGTACTTC
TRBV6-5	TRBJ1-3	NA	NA	CASSYSDSPGNTIYF	TGTGCCAGCAGTTACTCCGACAGCCCTGGAAACACCATATATTTT
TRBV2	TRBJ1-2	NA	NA	CASANNGDYGYTF	TGTGCCAGCGCGAACAATGGAGACTATGGCTACACCTTC
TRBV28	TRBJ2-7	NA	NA	CASRQGNIREQYF	TGTGCCAGCCGCCAGGGGAATATCCGCGAGCAGTACTTC
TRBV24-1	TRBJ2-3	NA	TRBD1	CATSVRTGSGDTQYF	TGTGCCACCAGTGTCAGGACAGGGAGTGGAGATACGCAGTATTTT
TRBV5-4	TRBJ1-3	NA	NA	CASSLGAGAGNTIYF	TGTGCCAGCAGCTTGGGGGCCGGGGCTGGAAACACCATATATTTT
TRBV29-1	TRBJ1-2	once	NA	CSVGEGNGYTF	TGCAGCGTTGGGGAGGGGAATGGCTACACCTTC
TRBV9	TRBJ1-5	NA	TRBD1	CASSGTGGNQPQHF	TGTGCCAGCAGCGGAACAGGGGGGAATCAGCCCCAGCATTTT
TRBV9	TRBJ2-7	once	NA	CASSVAAGHAYEQYF	TGTGCCAGCAGCGTAGCGGCGGGGCATGCCTACGAGCAGTACTTC
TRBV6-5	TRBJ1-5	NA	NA	CASRPRGGNQPQHF	TGTGCCAGCAGACCCCGGGGAGGCAATCAGCCCCAGCATTTT
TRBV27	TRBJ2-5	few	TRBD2	CASSPLPGLKQETQYF	TGTGCCAGCAGCCCGCTCCCGGGACTAAAACAAGAGACCCAGTACTTC
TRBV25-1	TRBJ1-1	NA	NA	CASRIQGSDTEAFF	TGTGCCAGCAGAATTCAGGGATCGGACACTGAAGCTTTCTTT
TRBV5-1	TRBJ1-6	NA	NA	CASSLAQGWGSPLHF	TGCGCCAGCAGCTTGGCTCAGGGATGGGGTTCACCCCTCCACTTT
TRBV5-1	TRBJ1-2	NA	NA	CASSFGDTRATRGGYTF	TGCGCCAGCAGCTTTGGCGATACCAGGGCGACGCGGGGTGGCTACACCTTC
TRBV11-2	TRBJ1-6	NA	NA	CASSFSQGGYDSPLHF	TGTGCCAGCAGCTTCTCGCAGGGCGGATATGATTCACCCCTCCACTTT
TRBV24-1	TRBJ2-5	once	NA	CATSALEGRGRETQYF	TGTGCCACCAGTGCCCTTGAGGGCAGGGGTCGGGAGACCCAGTACTTC
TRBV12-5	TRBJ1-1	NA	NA	CASGLGQGGDTEAFF	TGTGCTAGTGGTTTGGGGCAGGGCGGCGACACTGAAGCTTTCTTT
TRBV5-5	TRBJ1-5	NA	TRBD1	CASSGYPRTGEIQPQHF	TGTGCCAGCAGCGGCTACCCCCGGACAGGTGAAATCCAGCCCCAGCATTTT
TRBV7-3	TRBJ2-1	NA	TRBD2	CASSSTVPIPGTKIPAEQFF	TGTGCCAGCAGCTCAACCGTCCCAATCCCAGGGACTAAAATTCCGGCTGAGCAGTTCTTC
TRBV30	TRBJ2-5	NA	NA	CAWKEWGTLGLGQETQYF	TGTGCCTGGAAGGAGTGGGGGACTCTGGGCCTAGGGCAAGAGACCCAGTACTTC
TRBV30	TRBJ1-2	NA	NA	CAWRYSSGYTF	TGTGCCTGGAGATACAGCTCTGGCTACACCTTC
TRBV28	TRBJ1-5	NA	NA	CASSLWDSAFPQHF	TGTGCCAGCAGTTTATGGGACTCTGCTTTCCCCCAGCATTTT
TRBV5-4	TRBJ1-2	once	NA	CASSQPGNYGYTF	TGTGCCAGCAGCCAACCGGGAAACTATGGCTACACCTTC
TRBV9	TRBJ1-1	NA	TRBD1	CASSVGQGTEAFF	TGTGCCAGCAGCGTAGGACAGGGGACTGAAGCTTTCTTT
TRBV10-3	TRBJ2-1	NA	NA	CASYGESEQFF	TGTGCCAGTTACGGGGAGTCTGAGCAGTTCTTC